This record looks at one TCR beta chain sequence and its context. The antigen is not known. V shed 5 bases and J shed 6 bases, with 19 bases lying between them. The CDR3 contains 15 residues. MiXCR, applied by TCRdb to the reads, yields one record per CDR3 protein. The table includes approximately 750,000 distinct CDR3 sequences, roughly a third detected once. This record belongs to a study of T cell repertoires in cytomegalovirus infection. Overall study results and limits: Dominating the ex vivo response were HLA-C-restricted CMV-specific TCR beta clonotypes. Cumulated frequencies of public TCR beta families served to identify carriers of CMV plus the relevant HLA.

The clonotype comes from a human donor in good health (CMV status not recorded). Some clones in this sample may be carry-over from other donors' samples. The rearrangement joins TRBV12-3 or TRBV12-4 to TRBJ1-1, with TRBD1 as a possible D gene (5 bases). Sequencing was carried out using PBMCs. This CDR3 reads CASSTRNGRDSEAFF. CDR3 DNA sequence: TGTGCCAGCAGTACCAGAAATGGGAGGGACTCTGAAGCTTTCTTT.